The sample holds a few counts of the clone carrying this TCR beta chain. Antigen unknown. MiXCR was run by TCRdb on the reads, yielding one entry per CDR3 protein. The table includes roughly 87,000 distinct CDR3 sequences, less than 30% detected once. The sample belongs to a study of T cell repertoires in cytomegalovirus infection. Germline CDR1 MNHEY, CDR2 SVGAGI. V dropped 2 bases and J dropped 8; count of bases not matched to a gene: 4. CDR3 length: 14 amino acids. The gene calls are TRBV6-5 and TRBJ2-1; 9 bases map to TRBD2. The clonotype comes from a human donor in good health (CMV status not recorded). Some clones in this sample may be carry-over from other donors' samples. The sample here was CD8+ T cells from cultured PBMCs, taken from culture after CMV antigen stimulation. The CDR3 is CASSYGREGDEQFF. The CDR3 DNA sequence: TGTGCCAGCAGTTACGGGCGGGAGGGGGATGAGCAGTTCTTC.